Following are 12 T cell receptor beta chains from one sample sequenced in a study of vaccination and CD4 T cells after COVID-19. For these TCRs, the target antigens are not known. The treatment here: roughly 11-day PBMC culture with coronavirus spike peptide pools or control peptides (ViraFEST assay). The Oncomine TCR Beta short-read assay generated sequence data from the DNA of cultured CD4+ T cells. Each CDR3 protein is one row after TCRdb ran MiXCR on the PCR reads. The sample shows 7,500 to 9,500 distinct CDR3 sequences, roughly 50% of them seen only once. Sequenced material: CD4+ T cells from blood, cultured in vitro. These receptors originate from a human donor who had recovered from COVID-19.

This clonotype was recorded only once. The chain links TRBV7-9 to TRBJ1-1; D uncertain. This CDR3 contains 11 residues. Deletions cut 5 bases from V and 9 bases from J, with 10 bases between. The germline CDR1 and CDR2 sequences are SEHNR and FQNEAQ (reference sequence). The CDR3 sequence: CASSPFGQAFF. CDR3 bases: TGTGCCAGCAGCCCCTTTGGGCAAGCTTTCTTT.

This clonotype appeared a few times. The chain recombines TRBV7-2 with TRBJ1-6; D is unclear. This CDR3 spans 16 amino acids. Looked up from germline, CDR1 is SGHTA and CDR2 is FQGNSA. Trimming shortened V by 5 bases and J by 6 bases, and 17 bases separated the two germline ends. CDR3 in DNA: TGTGCCAGCAGCCCCCACTCGGCGATCACTAATTCACCCCTCCACTTT. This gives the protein CASSPHSAITNSPLHF.

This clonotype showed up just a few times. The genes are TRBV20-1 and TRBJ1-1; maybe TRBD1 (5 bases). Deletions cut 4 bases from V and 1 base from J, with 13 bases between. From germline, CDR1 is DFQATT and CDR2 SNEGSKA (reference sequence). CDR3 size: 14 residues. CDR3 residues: CSANRNDRNTEAFF. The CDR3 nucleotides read TGCAGTGCTAATCGAAACGACAGGAACACTGAAGCTTTCTTT.

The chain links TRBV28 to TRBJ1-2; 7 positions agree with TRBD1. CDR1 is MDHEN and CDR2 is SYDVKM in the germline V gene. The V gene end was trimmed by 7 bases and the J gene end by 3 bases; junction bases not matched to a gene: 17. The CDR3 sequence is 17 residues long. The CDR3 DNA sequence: TGTGCCAGCACCTCGACAGGGCTACTTACAGTGCACTATGGCTACACCTTC. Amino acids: CASTSTGLLTVHYGYTF.

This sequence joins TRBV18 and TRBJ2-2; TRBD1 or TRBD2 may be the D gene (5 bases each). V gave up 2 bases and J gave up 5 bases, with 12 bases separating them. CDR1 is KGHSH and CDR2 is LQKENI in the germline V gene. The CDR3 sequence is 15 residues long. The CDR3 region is CASSPESGGTGELFF. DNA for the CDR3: TGTGCCAGCTCACCAGAATCTGGGGGAACCGGGGAGCTGTTTTTT. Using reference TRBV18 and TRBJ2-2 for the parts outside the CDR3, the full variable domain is NAGVMQNPRHLVRRRGQEARLRCSPMKGHSHVYWYRQLPEEGLKFMVYLQKENIIDESGMPKERFSAEFPKEGPSILRIQQVVRGDSAAYFCASSPESGGTGELFFGEGSRLTVL.

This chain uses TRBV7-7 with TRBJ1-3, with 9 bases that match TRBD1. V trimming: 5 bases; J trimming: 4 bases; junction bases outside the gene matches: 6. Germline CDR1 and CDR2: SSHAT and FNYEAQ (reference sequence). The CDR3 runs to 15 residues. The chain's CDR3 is CASSAGTGRGNTIYF. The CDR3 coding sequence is TGTGCCAGCAGCGCCGGGACAGGGAGAGGAAACACCATATATTTT.

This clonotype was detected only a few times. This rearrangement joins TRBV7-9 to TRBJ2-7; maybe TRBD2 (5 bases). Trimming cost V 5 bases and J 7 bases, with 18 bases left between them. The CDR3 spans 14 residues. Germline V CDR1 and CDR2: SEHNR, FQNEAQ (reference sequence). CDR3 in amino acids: CASSPDYSMREQYF. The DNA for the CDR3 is TGTGCCAGCAGCCCCGACTACTCGATGCGAGAGCAGTACTTC.

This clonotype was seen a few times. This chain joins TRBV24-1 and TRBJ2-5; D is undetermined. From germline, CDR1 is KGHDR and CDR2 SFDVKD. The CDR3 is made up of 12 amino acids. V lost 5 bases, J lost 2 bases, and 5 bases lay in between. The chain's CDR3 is CATSGRQETQYF. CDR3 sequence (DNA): TGTGCCACCAGTGGCAGGCAAGAGACCCAGTACTTC.

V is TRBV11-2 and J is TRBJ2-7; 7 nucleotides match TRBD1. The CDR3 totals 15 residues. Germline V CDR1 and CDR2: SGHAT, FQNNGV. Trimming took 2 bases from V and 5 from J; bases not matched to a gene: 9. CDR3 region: CASSLRLTGTNEQYF. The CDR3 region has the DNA TGTGCCAGCAGCTTAAGGTTGACAGGGACAAACGAGCAGTACTTC.

The CDR3 loop reads CASSPGQGSNQPQHF. The CDR3, as DNA: TGTGCCAGCAGCCCGGGACAGGGAAGCAATCAGCCCCAGCATTTT. V usage is TRBV11-3 and J usage is TRBJ1-5; 9 bases fit TRBD1. With 5 bases clipped from V and 1 base from J, the junction kept 3 bases outside the gene matches. The CDR3 runs to 15 residues. Germline V lookup: CDR1 SGHNT, CDR2 YENEEA.

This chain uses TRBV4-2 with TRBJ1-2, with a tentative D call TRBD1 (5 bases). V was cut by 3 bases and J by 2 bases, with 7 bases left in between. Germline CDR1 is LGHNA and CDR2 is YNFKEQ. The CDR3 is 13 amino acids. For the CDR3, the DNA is TGTGCCAGCAGCCAGGGACTAAACTATGGCTACACCTTC. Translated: CASSQGLNYGYTF.

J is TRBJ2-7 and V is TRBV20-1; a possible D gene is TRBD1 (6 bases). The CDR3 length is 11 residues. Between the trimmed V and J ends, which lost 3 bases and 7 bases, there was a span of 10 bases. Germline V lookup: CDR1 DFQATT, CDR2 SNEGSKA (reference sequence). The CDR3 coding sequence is TGCAGTGCTAGGGGGGCGCGTGAGCAGTACTTC. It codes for CSARGAREQYF.